These 17 T cell receptor beta chains were sequenced from one sample in a study of blood T cells in healthy people across ages. Next came a second PCR, run for roughly 6 to 11 cycles, which used a sample-barcoded 5' primer along with a J-beta primer mix. From the 5' RACE reads, TCRdb called clonotypes with MiXCR, one entry per CDR3 protein. The top ten hold 7.9% of the sample, which has around 1.5 million distinct CDR3 sequences, 42% seen once. Sequenced input: blood. These receptor sequences come from a woman aged 18-29 years in good health.

The V and J genes are TRBV6-5 and TRBJ1-1; no firm D call. The CDR3 runs to 15 residues. Germline CDR1 MNHEY, CDR2 SVGAGI. The germline V and J ends were trimmed by 0 bases and 0 bases, with 8 bases remaining between them. CDR3 protein: CASSYSNVMNTEAFF. The CDR3 bases are TGTGCCAGCAGTTACTCGAACGTAATGAACACTGAAGCTTTCTTT.

The chain combines TRBV20-1 with TRBJ1-5, with D maybe TRBD1 (5 bases). Trimming pared 0 bases from V and 0 bases from J, leaving 9 bases between. CDR1 and CDR2 from the germline V gene are DFQATT and SNEGSKA (reference sequence). The CDR3 consists of 15 residues. In DNA form, the CDR3 reads TGCAGTGCTAGAGATGCGGGGGGTAGCAATCAGCCCCAGCATTTT. Translation gives CSARDAGGSNQPQHF.

The CDR3 sequence is CASTSKSNYSGSVYGYTF. CDR3 sequence (DNA): TGTGCCAGCACCTCAAAATCCAACTACTCAGGCTCGGTCTATGGCTACACCTTC. The chain employs TRBV27 and TRBJ1-2; D not resolved. This CDR3 has 18 residues. Germline V gives CDR1 MNHEY, CDR2 SMNVEV (reference sequence). V lost 7 bases and J lost 4, with 28 bases in between.

This chain joins TRBV20-1 and TRBJ2-3; TRBD2 aligns across 10 bases. This CDR3 contains 15 residues. Germline CDR1 reads DFQATT; CDR2 reads SNEGSKA (reference sequence). Trimming removed 6 bases from V and 0 bases from J; junction bases left unmatched: 6. The CDR3 coding sequence is TGCAGTGCAACCCGGACTAGCGGAAGCACAGATACGCAGTATTTT. The encoded protein is CSATRTSGSTDTQYF.

The genes are TRBV29-1 and TRBJ1-2, with a possible D match to TRBD1 (6 bases). The length of the CDR3 is 17 residues. CDR1 is SQVTM and CDR2 is ANQGSEA in the germline V gene. V was pared by 0 bases and J by 8 bases, with 25 bases between. The CDR3 DNA sequence: TGCAGCGTTGAAGATCGAAAGACCGGGGGGCGTTTGAGAGGCTACACCTTC. It translates to CSVEDRKTGGRLRGYTF.

This chain joins TRBV7-9 and TRBJ2-5; no definite D call. The CDR3 sequence is 16 residues long. The V end lost 8 bases, the J end lost 2 bases, and 21 bases lay between the germline ends. CDR1 and CDR2 from the germline V gene are SEHNR and FQNEAQ (reference sequence). Here the CDR3 DNA reads TGTGCCAGCGGTACCGCCCTCGCGGTGGTACAAGAGACCCAGTACTTC. Translating it yields CASGTALAVVQETQYF.

This chain uses TRBV12-3 or TRBV12-4 with TRBJ2-7, with D tentatively TRBD1 or TRBD2 (5 bases each). Between the trimmed V and J ends, which lost 1 base and 3 bases, there was a span of 13 bases. The CDR3 totals 15 residues. The CDR3 sequence is CASSLGGKRSYEQYF. DNA for the CDR3: TGTGCCAGCAGTTTAGGGGGGAAGAGAAGCTACGAGCAGTACTTC.

This clonotype was recorded once. Because the CDR3 is missing its conserved closing phenylalanine or tryptophan, this is likely a read error. The chain combines TRBV4-1 with TRBJ1-2; 8 bases align to TRBD1. The CDR3 covers 16 residues. V gave up 2 bases and J gave up 5 bases; unmatched junction bases: 10. Germline CDR1 MGHRA, CDR2 YSYEKL. CDR3 sequence: CASSQIGTGAPYGYTL. In nucleotides, the CDR3 is TGCGCCAGCAGCCAAATAGGGACAGGAGCCCCTTATGGCTACACCTTA.

This clonotype appeared a few times. V and J are TRBV6-6 and TRBJ2-3; tentatively, D is TRBD2 (5 bases). V lost 0 bases and J 5 bases, leaving 18 bases between the germline ends. This CDR3 has 17 amino acids. Germline V gene data show CDR1 as MNHNY and CDR2 as SVGAGI (reference sequence). The CDR3: CASSYSGSGRLEDTQYF. In DNA form, the CDR3 reads TGTGCCAGCAGTTACTCGGGCTCGGGGAGATTAGAAGATACGCAGTATTTT.

This clonotype was recorded a few times. The V call is TRBV7-2, the J call TRBJ1-4, with D uncertain. This CDR3 is 15 amino acids long. V lost 1 base and J lost 0, with 6 bases in between. Germline-derived CDR1 and CDR2 are SGHTA and FQGNSA. The CDR3 is CASSLVVATNEKLFF. CDR3 DNA sequence: TGTGCCAGCAGCTTAGTAGTTGCAACTAATGAAAAACTGTTTTTT.

The rearrangement uses TRBV4-2 and TRBJ2-5, with 12 bases that match TRBD2. Trimming took 0 bases from V and 4 from J; bases not matched to a gene: 12. The CDR3 is 19 amino acids. Germline V gene lookup returns CDR1 LGHNA and CDR2 YNFKEQ. CDR3 loop: CASSQEILAGGAPPETQYF. The CDR3, as DNA: TGTGCCAGCAGCCAAGAGATTCTAGCGGGGGGGGCCCCCCCAGAGACCCAGTACTTC.

This clonotype has a handful of counts. The V and J genes are TRBV15 and TRBJ2-3; perhaps D is TRBD1 or TRBD2 (6 bases each). V was trimmed by 1 base and J by 7 bases, leaving 15 bases between them. The CDR3 is 15 amino acids. Per germline, CDR1 LNHNV and CDR2 YYDKDF (reference sequence). This CDR3 is CATSRGGASENTQYF. CDR3 in DNA: TGTGCCACCAGCAGAGGGGGGGCTAGCGAAAATACGCAGTATTTT.

There are a few counts of this clonotype. This chain connects TRBV13 to TRBJ2-4; D remains ambiguous. Germline values: CDR1 PRHDT, CDR2 FYEKMQ (reference sequence). Trimming left V 6 bases short and J 1 base short, with 10 bases between. The CDR3 consists of 14 residues. CDR3 region: CASRASGAKNIQYF. As DNA, the CDR3 is TGTGCCAGCAGGGCTAGTGGCGCCAAAAACATTCAGTACTTC. The variable domain in full, completed from reference TRBV13 and TRBJ2-4, reads AAGVIQSPRHLIKEKRETATLKCYPIPRHDTVYWYQQGPGQDPQFLISFYEKMQSDKGSIPDRFSAQQFSDYHSELNMSSLELGDSALYFCASRASGAKNIQYFGAGTRLSVL.

This clonotype turned up a few times. J is TRBJ2-1 and V is TRBV27, with 8 bases lining up with TRBD1. The CDR3 has 15 residues. The germline V gene encodes CDR1 MNHEY and CDR2 SMNVEV (reference sequence). V dropped 6 bases and J dropped 7; count of bases not matched to a gene: 11. The CDR3 DNA sequence: TGTGCCAGCAGCCTCGGGACAGGCGGGGTTAATGAGCAGTTCTTC. Protein product: CASSLGTGGVNEQFF.

V gene TRBV6-2 or TRBV6-3 combines with J gene TRBJ2-1; D is unresolved. CDR1 and CDR2 (germline): MNHEY, SVGEGT. This CDR3 region has 13 residues. The V and J ends lost 5 bases and 8 bases respectively, with 13 bases between them. Here the CDR3 DNA reads TGTGCCAGCAGTGACCCCGGGCCATATGAGCAGTTCTTC. This translates into CASSDPGPYEQFF.

The chain uses TRBV10-3 and TRBJ2-1; TRBD2 matches 10 bases. This CDR3 comprises 15 residues. Per germline, CDR1 ENHRY and CDR2 SYGVKD. V shed 7 bases, J shed 2 bases, and the junction held 5 bases outside the gene matches. The CDR3 loop reads CAIKTSGEAYNEQFF. CDR3 in DNA: TGTGCCATCAAAACTAGCGGGGAGGCCTACAATGAGCAGTTCTTC.

This chain joins TRBV9 and TRBJ2-3, with 12 nucleotides matching TRBD2. Germline CDR1 and CDR2: SGDLS and YYNGEE. J gave up 0 bases and V 3 bases, and 5 bases lay outside the gene matches. CDR3 length: 17 amino acids. The CDR3 nucleotides are TGTGCCAGCAGCGAGGGGACTAGCGGGTTTAGCACAGATACGCAGTATTTT. It codes for CASSEGTSGFSTDTQYF.